Listed below are T cell receptor beta chains from one sample, sequenced in a study of sequential checkpoint blockade in melanoma. Assay: immunoSEQ multiplex PCR; the TCRdb copy retains only in-frame clones and omits some. The sample yields tens of thousands of clones, 70% to 90% seen once. The sample consisted of CD8+ T cells sorted from blood (inferred from file names), taken from a patient given nivolumab and ipilimumab in sequence. The receptors shown here come from a human donor with melanoma. Both conserved end residues are part of each CDR3. The D gene is left open where the match is weak. Expanded clones get a size class; other rows say once, few or many, or leave the size out.

.,TRBV4-2,TRBJ2-2,.,TGTGCCAGCAGCCTTGCCCCTCGGACCGGGGAGCTGTTTTTT,CASSLAPRTGELFF
.,TRBV13,TRBJ2-7,TRBD2,TGTGCCAGCAGCCAAGCAATGAGAGCGGGAGTCGAGCAGTACTTC,CASSQAMRAGVEQYF
.,TRBV7-9,TRBJ1-1,.,TGTGCCAGCAGCTTAGGTCAGGGTTCGGAAACTGAAGCTTTCTTT,CASSLGQGSETEAFF
.,TRBV9,TRBJ1-4,.,TGTGCCAGCAGCGTAGGTTCCGGGTACGGCGAAAAACTGTTTTTT,CASSVGSGYGEKLFF
.,TRBV28,TRBJ1-2,.,TGTGCCAGCAGTTTACAGGGATTTGATGGCTACACCTTC,CASSLQGFDGYTF
.,TRBV6-6,TRBJ1-2,.,TGTGCCCACGGGGTCGGGTTCGACTATGGCTACACCTTC,CAHGVGFDYGYTF
.,TRBV28,TRBJ2-1,.,TGTGCCAGCAGTCTGACAGGGCGAGGGGGGAATGAGCAGTTCTTC,CASSLTGRGGNEQFF
.,TRBV19,TRBJ2-7,.,TGTGCCAGTAGTATGGGAACTCGAGGTCCCCTAGCCTACGAGCAGTACTTC,CASSMGTRGPLAYEQYF
.,TRBV6-6,TRBJ2-7,.,TGTGCCAGCAGTTACGGCTTCTACGAGCAGTACTTC,CASSYGFYEQYF
.,TRBV27,TRBJ2-3,.,TGTGCCAGCAGACAGCAGGGGTTCACAGATACGCAGTATTTT,CASRQQGFTDTQYF
.,TRBV21-1,TRBJ2-3,.,TGTGCCAGCAGCAAACCGATTGCTAGCGAAAGCACAGATACGCAGTATTTT,CASSKPIASESTDTQYF
few,TRBV19,TRBJ2-1,.,TGTGCCAGTAGTATCATGGCCAATGAGCAGTTCTTC,CASSIMANEQFF